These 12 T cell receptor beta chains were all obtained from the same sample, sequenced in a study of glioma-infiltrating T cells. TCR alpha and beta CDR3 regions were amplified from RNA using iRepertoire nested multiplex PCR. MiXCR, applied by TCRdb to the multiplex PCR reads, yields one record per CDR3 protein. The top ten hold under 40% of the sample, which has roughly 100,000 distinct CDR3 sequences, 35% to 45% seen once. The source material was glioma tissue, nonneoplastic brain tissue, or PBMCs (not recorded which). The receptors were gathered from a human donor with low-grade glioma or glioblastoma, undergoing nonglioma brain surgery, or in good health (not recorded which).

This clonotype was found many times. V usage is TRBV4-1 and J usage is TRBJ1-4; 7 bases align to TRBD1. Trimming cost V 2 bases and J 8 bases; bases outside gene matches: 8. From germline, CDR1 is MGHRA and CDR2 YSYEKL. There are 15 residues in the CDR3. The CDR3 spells CASSQMTGRVEKLFF. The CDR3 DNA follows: TGCGCCAGCAGCCAAATGACAGGGAGAGTGGAAAAACTGTTTTTT.

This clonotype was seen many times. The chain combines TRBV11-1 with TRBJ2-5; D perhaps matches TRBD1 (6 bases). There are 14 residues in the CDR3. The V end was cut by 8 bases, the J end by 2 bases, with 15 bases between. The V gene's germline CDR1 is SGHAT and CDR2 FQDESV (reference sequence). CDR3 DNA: TGTGCCAGCGTCCACAGGGATTCACAAGAGACCCAGTACTTC. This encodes CASVHRDSQETQYF.

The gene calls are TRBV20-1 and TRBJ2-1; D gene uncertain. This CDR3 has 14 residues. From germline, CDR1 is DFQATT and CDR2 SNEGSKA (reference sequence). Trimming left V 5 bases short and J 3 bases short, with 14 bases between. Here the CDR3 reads CSAGVDRIYNEQFF. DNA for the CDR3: TGCAGTGCTGGAGTAGACCGCATCTACAATGAGCAGTTCTTC.

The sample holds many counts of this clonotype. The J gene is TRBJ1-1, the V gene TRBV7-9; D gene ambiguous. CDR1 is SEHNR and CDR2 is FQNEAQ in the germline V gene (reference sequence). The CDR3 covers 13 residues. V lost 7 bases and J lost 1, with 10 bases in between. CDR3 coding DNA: TGTGCCAGCATGCCTACGGGGAACACTGAAGCTTTCTTT. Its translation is CASMPTGNTEAFF.

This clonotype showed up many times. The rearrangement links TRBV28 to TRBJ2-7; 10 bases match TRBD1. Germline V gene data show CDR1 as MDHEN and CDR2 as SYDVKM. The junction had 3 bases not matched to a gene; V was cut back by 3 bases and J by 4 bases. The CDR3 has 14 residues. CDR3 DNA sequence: TGTGCCAGCAGTTTGGACAGGGGGTCGTACGAGCAGTACTTC. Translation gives CASSLDRGSYEQYF.

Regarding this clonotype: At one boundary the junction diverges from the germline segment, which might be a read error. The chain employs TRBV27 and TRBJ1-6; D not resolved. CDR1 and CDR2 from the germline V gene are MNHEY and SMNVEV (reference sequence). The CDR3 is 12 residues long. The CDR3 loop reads CASSSGYSPPHF. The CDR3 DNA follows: TGTGCCAGCAGTTCAGGTTATTCACCCCCCCACTTT.

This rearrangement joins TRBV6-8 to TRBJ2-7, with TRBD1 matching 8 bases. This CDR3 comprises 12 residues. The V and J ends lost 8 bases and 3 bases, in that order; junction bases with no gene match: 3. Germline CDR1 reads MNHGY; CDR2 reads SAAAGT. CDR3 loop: CASLGTGYEQYF. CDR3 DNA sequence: TGTGCCAGCCTCGGGACAGGCTACGAGCAGTACTTC.

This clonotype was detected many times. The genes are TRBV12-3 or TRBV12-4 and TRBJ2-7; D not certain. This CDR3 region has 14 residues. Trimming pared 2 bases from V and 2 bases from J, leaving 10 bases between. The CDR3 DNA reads TGTGCCAGCAGTTTAAGTCAACTACCCTACGAGCAGTACTTC. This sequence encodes CASSLSQLPYEQYF.

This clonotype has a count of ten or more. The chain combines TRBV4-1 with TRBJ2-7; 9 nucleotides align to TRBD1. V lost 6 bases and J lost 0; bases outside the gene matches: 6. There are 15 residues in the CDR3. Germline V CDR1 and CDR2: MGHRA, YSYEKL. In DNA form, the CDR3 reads TGCGCCAGCAGTTGGACAGGGGTGACCTCCTACGAGCAGTACTTC. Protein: CASSWTGVTSYEQYF.

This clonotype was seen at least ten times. CDR3 residues: CSPLDRVIGGYTF. CDR3 nucleotide sequence: TGCAGCCCGTTGGACAGGGTAATAGGTGGCTACACCTTC. The chain is built from TRBV20-1 and TRBJ1-2, with 8 bases fitting TRBD1. The germline CDR1 and CDR2 sequences are DFQATT and SNEGSKA (reference sequence). The CDR3 covers 13 residues.

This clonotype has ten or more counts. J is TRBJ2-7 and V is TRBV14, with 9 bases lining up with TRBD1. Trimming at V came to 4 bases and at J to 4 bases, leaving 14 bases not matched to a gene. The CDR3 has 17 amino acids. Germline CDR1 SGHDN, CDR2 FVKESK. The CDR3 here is CASSPRVIWTGEYEQYF. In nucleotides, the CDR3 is TGTGCCAGCAGCCCCCGAGTAATCTGGACAGGGGAATACGAGCAGTACTTC.

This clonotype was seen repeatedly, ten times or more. The DNA for the CDR3 is TGTGCCAGCAGCTCCGGACTGGGTTATTACGAGCAGTACTTC. This gives the protein CASSSGLGYYEQYF. This chain uses TRBV7-2 with TRBJ2-7; D may be TRBD2 (5 bases). The germline V gene encodes CDR1 SGHTA and CDR2 FQGNSA. V was clipped by 4 bases and J by 4 bases, with 14 bases between them. This CDR3 has 14 residues.